This T cell receptor beta chain appears in the sequencing data of a study of shared clonotypes between healthy human individuals. V was trimmed by 8 bases and J by 1 base, leaving 11 bases between them. The germline V gene has CDR1 MNHNY and CDR2 SVGAGI (reference sequence). This CDR3 is built from 13 residues. Libraries were prepared by immunoSEQ multiplex PCR; TCRdb keeps only in-frame clonotypes and omits some of them. The sample includes a few million clones, less than 95% of them seen just once. The study drew its donors from healthy HIV-negative adults without recent acute infections or vaccinations.

This receptor was taken from a man aged 18 to 29 in good health. Some clones in this sample may be carry-over from other donors' samples. The sequenced material came from naive CD4+ T cells from PBMCs. Subset meaning: CD45RA+ positively selected. J is TRBJ1-1 and V is TRBV6-6; D is unresolved. The CDR3 region has the DNA TGTGCCAGCGAACTTGGACCGAACACTGAAGCTTTCTTT. Translating gives CASELGPNTEAFF.